Listed below are T cell receptor beta chains from one sample, sequenced in a study of Tregs in tolerant kidney transplant recipients. Clones were read by immunoSEQ multiplex PCR, and TCRdb kept only the in-frame ones, dropping some. The sample carries around 63,000 clones, around 85% recorded once. The sample in question was Tregs from blood, obtained before the transplant. These receptor sequences come from a human donor who received a combined kidney and bone marrow transplant. CDR3s include the opening cysteine and the closing phenylalanine or tryptophan. A D gene is named only where the DNA matches it firmly. Size tells how often a clone was seen (once, few, many) or the class of an expanded clone, and some rows leave it out.

d_gene: -
abundance: -
j_gene: TRBJ2-7
len: 14
v_gene: TRBV6-1
CDR3nt: TGTGCCAGCAGCCGGGACACGCTTTACTACGAGCAGTACTTC
CDR3aa: CASSRDTLYYEQYF

d_gene: TRBD2
abundance: -
j_gene: TRBJ2-1
len: 14
v_gene: TRBV7-2
CDR3nt: TGTGCCAGCAGCTCCCGCGCGGGGGGGGGTGAGCAGTTCTTC
CDR3aa: CASSSRAGGGEQFF

d_gene: -
abundance: -
j_gene: TRBJ2-5
len: 14
v_gene: TRBV7-9
CDR3nt: TGTGCCAGCAGCTTAGCCACCCGGGGGGAGACCCAGTACTTC
CDR3aa: CASSLATRGETQYF

d_gene: TRBD2
abundance: -
j_gene: TRBJ2-3
len: 21
v_gene: TRBV23-1
CDR3nt: TGCGCCAGCAGTCACTCTGGGCTAGCGGGAGGTCCCCGTTGGGCCCCAGATACGCAGTATTTT
CDR3aa: CASSHSGLAGGPRWAPDTQYF

d_gene: TRBD1
abundance: -
j_gene: TRBJ1-6
len: 15
v_gene: TRBV9
CDR3nt: TGTGCCAGCAGCGTCGGGACAGGGGTAGCCGGACCCCTCCACTTT
CDR3aa: CASSVGTGVAGPLHF

d_gene: -
abundance: -
j_gene: TRBJ1-3
len: 12
v_gene: TRBV5-6
CDR3nt: TGTGCCAGCAGCTTTCTGGGGGACACCATATATTTT
CDR3aa: CASSFLGDTIYF

d_gene: TRBD1
abundance: -
j_gene: TRBJ1-1
len: 14
v_gene: TRBV11-2
CDR3nt: TGTGCCAGCACCAAGAGACAGGGGGGCACTGAAGCTTTCTTT
CDR3aa: CASTKRQGGTEAFF

d_gene: TRBD2
abundance: -
j_gene: TRBJ2-5
len: 12
v_gene: TRBV12-5
CDR3nt: TGTGCTAGTGGCGGGGGGGGAGAGACCCAGTACTTC
CDR3aa: CASGGGGETQYF

d_gene: -
abundance: -
j_gene: TRBJ1-5
len: 13
v_gene: TRBV21-1
CDR3nt: TGTGCCAGCAGCAATTTCGGGAATCAGCCCCAGCATTTT
CDR3aa: CASSNFGNQPQHF

d_gene: TRBD1
abundance: -
j_gene: TRBJ1-2
len: 14
v_gene: TRBV7-2
CDR3nt: TGTGCCAGCAGCGCTCAGGGGGGGAACTATGGCTACACCTTC
CDR3aa: CASSAQGGNYGYTF

d_gene: -
abundance: -
j_gene: TRBJ2-2
len: 13
v_gene: TRBV19
CDR3nt: TGTGCCAGCAGTTACTGGAGGGGCGGGGAGCTGTTTTTT
CDR3aa: CASSYWRGGELFF

d_gene: TRBD2
abundance: -
j_gene: TRBJ2-5
len: 15
v_gene: TRBV27
CDR3nt: TGTGCCAGCAGTCGACTAGCGGGAGGGAGGGAGACCCAGTACTTC
CDR3aa: CASSRLAGGRETQYF

d_gene: -
abundance: -
j_gene: TRBJ2-3
len: 13
v_gene: TRBV19
CDR3nt: TGTGCCAGTAGTCCGGGGGGCACAGATACGCAGTATTTT
CDR3aa: CASSPGGTDTQYF

d_gene: TRBD1
abundance: -
j_gene: TRBJ2-2
len: 15
v_gene: TRBV11-3
CDR3nt: TGTGCCAGCAGCCCCGGACAGGGGTACACCGGGGAGCTGTTTTTT
CDR3aa: CASSPGQGYTGELFF

d_gene: -
abundance: -
j_gene: TRBJ1-1
len: 13
v_gene: TRBV7-9
CDR3nt: TGTGCCAGCAGCTTACAGCTGAACACTGAAGCTTTCTTT
CDR3aa: CASSLQLNTEAFF

d_gene: TRBD1
abundance: -
j_gene: TRBJ2-3
len: 16
v_gene: TRBV19
CDR3nt: TGTGCCAGCTCCCCAACCGGGACAGCGAGCACAGATACGCAGTATTTT
CDR3aa: CASSPTGTASTDTQYF

d_gene: -
abundance: -
j_gene: TRBJ1-1
len: 15
v_gene: TRBV28
CDR3nt: TGTGCCAGCTCCAACAGCGGGGCGGGGAACACTGAAGCTTTCTTT
CDR3aa: CASSNSGAGNTEAFF

d_gene: -
abundance: -
j_gene: TRBJ1-5
len: 13
v_gene: TRBV18
CDR3nt: TGTGCCAGCTCACCATCCCCAGGCCAGCCCCAGCATTTT
CDR3aa: CASSPSPGQPQHF

d_gene: TRBD1
abundance: few
j_gene: TRBJ2-1
len: 14
v_gene: TRBV11-2
CDR3nt: TGTGCCAGCAGCTTACCACAGGGGATCGGTGAGCAGTTCTTC
CDR3aa: CASSLPQGIGEQFF

d_gene: TRBD2
abundance: -
j_gene: TRBJ2-1
len: 15
v_gene: TRBV5-1
CDR3nt: TGCGCCAGCAGCCCACTAGCGGGGTCATACAATGAGCAGTTCTTC
CDR3aa: CASSPLAGSYNEQFF

d_gene: -
abundance: -
j_gene: TRBJ2-7
len: 16
v_gene: TRBV28
CDR3nt: TGTGCCAGCAGTTTCGAGTTTTTACAGGGCGGCTACGAGCAGTACTTC
CDR3aa: CASSFEFLQGGYEQYF

d_gene: TRBD2
abundance: -
j_gene: TRBJ2-3
len: 17
v_gene: TRBV14
CDR3nt: TGTGCCAGCAGCCAATTCGGACTAGCGGTTATCACAGATACGCAGTATTTT
CDR3aa: CASSQFGLAVITDTQYF

d_gene: -
abundance: -
j_gene: TRBJ1-2
len: 13
v_gene: TRBV5-6
CDR3nt: TGTGCCAGCAGCTCGGGACCGCGCTATGGCTACACCTTC
CDR3aa: CASSSGPRYGYTF

d_gene: -
abundance: once
j_gene: TRBJ2-7
len: 17
v_gene: TRBV12-5
CDR3nt: TGTGCTAGTGGTTTGGTACCTCAGCGGAATATACCCTACGAGCAGTACTTC
CDR3aa: CASGLVPQRNIPYEQYF

d_gene: TRBD1
abundance: -
j_gene: TRBJ1-2
len: 16
v_gene: TRBV5-4
CDR3nt: TGTGCCAGCAGCTTCCATCGGACAGGGGGCCCCGATGGCTACACCTTC
CDR3aa: CASSFHRTGGPDGYTF

d_gene: -
abundance: -
j_gene: TRBJ2-1
len: 16
v_gene: TRBV6-5
CDR3nt: TGTGCCAGCAGTTACTCCGGAGGGGGGATGGGACTTGAGCAGTTCTTC
CDR3aa: CASSYSGGGMGLEQFF

d_gene: -
abundance: -
j_gene: TRBJ2-1
len: 15
v_gene: TRBV5-6
CDR3nt: TGTGCCAGCAGCTCCGGAGGGCTTCTCTACAATGAGCAGTTCTTC
CDR3aa: CASSSGGLLYNEQFF

d_gene: -
abundance: -
j_gene: TRBJ2-3
len: 15
v_gene: TRBV5-1
CDR3nt: TGCGCCAGCAGCTTCTCGGTCAGATCCACAGATACGCAGTATTTT
CDR3aa: CASSFSVRSTDTQYF

d_gene: -
abundance: -
j_gene: TRBJ2-2
len: 16
v_gene: TRBV7-9
CDR3nt: TGTGCCAGCAGCCACCCGGGGTACCAAAAGGCCGGGGAGCTGTTTTTT
CDR3aa: CASSHPGYQKAGELFF

d_gene: TRBD1
abundance: once
j_gene: TRBJ2-6
len: 18
v_gene: TRBV7-6
CDR3nt: TGTGCCAGCAGCTCCGGGACAGGGGGCCTCTCTGGGGCCAACGTCCTGACTTTC
CDR3aa: CASSSGTGGLSGANVLTF

d_gene: -
abundance: -
j_gene: TRBJ1-2
len: 13
v_gene: TRBV19
CDR3nt: TGTGCCAGTAGTCGATATGTTAACTATGGCTACACCTTC
CDR3aa: CASSRYVNYGYTF

d_gene: -
abundance: -
j_gene: TRBJ2-2
len: 14
v_gene: TRBV7-6
CDR3nt: TGTGCCAGCAGCTTACAGGGTCTCACCGGGGAGCTGTTTTTT
CDR3aa: CASSLQGLTGELFF

d_gene: TRBD2
abundance: -
j_gene: TRBJ2-5
len: 17
v_gene: TRBV5-1
CDR3nt: TGCGCCAGCACCTTTTCTTTCGCGGGAGGTACCCAAGAGACCCAGTACTTC
CDR3aa: CASTFSFAGGTQETQYF

d_gene: TRBD2
abundance: -
j_gene: TRBJ2-3
len: 16
v_gene: TRBV6-4
CDR3nt: TGTGCCAGCAGTGAATTGGCGGGGGGGACTACAGATACGCAGTATTTT
CDR3aa: CASSELAGGTTDTQYF

d_gene: -
abundance: few
j_gene: TRBJ1-6
len: 13
v_gene: TRBV4-1
CDR3nt: TGCGCCAGCAGCCAAGATCGAGGGGCGCCCCTCCACTTT
CDR3aa: CASSQDRGAPLHF

d_gene: -
abundance: -
j_gene: TRBJ1-2
len: 13
v_gene: TRBV10-2
CDR3nt: TGCGCCAGCAGTGGTCGACAGGCTGGGGGCTACACCTTC
CDR3aa: CASSGRQAGGYTF

d_gene: TRBD1
abundance: -
j_gene: TRBJ1-2
len: 14
v_gene: TRBV6-1
CDR3nt: TGTGCCAGCAGCGTCCGGACAGGGGGGTTTGGCTACACCTTC
CDR3aa: CASSVRTGGFGYTF

d_gene: -
abundance: -
j_gene: TRBJ1-1
len: 17
v_gene: TRBV19
CDR3nt: TGTGCCAGTAGTATTAATTCCCCCGGGACTCTAGGCACTGAAGCTTTCTTT
CDR3aa: CASSINSPGTLGTEAFF

d_gene: -
abundance: once
j_gene: TRBJ2-7
len: 17
v_gene: TRBV19
CDR3nt: TGTGCCAGTAGTATATACAGGGCGGGGGACGGGGGCTACGAGCAGTACTTC
CDR3aa: CASSIYRAGDGGYEQYF

d_gene: -
abundance: -
j_gene: TRBJ2-1
len: 14
v_gene: TRBV7-8
CDR3nt: TGTGCCAGCAGCTCACGGGACTTAGTCAATGAGCAGTTCTTC
CDR3aa: CASSSRDLVNEQFF

d_gene: -
abundance: -
j_gene: TRBJ2-5
len: 14
v_gene: TRBV11-3
CDR3nt: TGTGCCAGCAGCTTAGCCCCTCTAGGGGAGACCCAGTACTTC
CDR3aa: CASSLAPLGETQYF

d_gene: -
abundance: -
j_gene: TRBJ1-2
len: 10
v_gene: TRBV20-1
CDR3nt: TGCAGTGTGCCTAGGCTTGGCTACACCTTC
CDR3aa: CSVPRLGYTF

d_gene: -
abundance: -
j_gene: TRBJ1-4
len: 15
v_gene: TRBV4-3
CDR3nt: TGCGCCAGCAGCCCCTTCGTAGGGGGTTCTGAAAAACTGTTTTTT
CDR3aa: CASSPFVGGSEKLFF

d_gene: TRBD2
abundance: -
j_gene: TRBJ2-2
len: 19
v_gene: TRBV19
CDR3nt: TGTGCCAGTAGTACACCGGGACTAGCGGGGGGGCCGAACACCGGGGAGCTGTTTTTT
CDR3aa: CASSTPGLAGGPNTGELFF

d_gene: TRBD1
abundance: -
j_gene: TRBJ2-3
len: 15
v_gene: TRBV11-2
CDR3nt: TGTGCCAGCAGCTTTACAGGGGGTGCCCCAGATACGCAGTATTTT
CDR3aa: CASSFTGGAPDTQYF